Listed below are T cell receptor beta chains from one sample, sequenced in a study of blood T cell repertoires in COVID-19. This table comes from immunoSEQ multiplex PCR, and its TCRdb copy is limited to in-frame clones, with some not included. The sample records about 10,000 clones, 80% to 90% being singletons. Sequencing input: peripheral blood. These receptors were collected from a human donor in a cohort sampled during active COVID-19. Each CDR3 is given with its conserved first and last residue. A D gene is named only where the DNA matches it firmly. Where a row states a size, it is once, few, many or the class of an expanded clone; other rows omit it.

CDR3aa	CDR3nt	abundance	d_gene	v_gene	j_gene
CASRQQKNTEAFF	TGTGCCAGCCGACAGCAAAAGAACACTGAAGCTTTCTTT	few	NA	TRBV6-4	TRBJ1-1
CASSLDGRTDTQYF	TGCGCCAGCAGCTTGGATGGCCGCACAGATACGCAGTATTTT	NA	NA	TRBV5-1	TRBJ2-3
CASSPQGLDRTDTQYF	TGTGCCAGCAGTCCCCAGGGCCTCGACAGGACAGATACGCAGTATTTT	NA	NA	TRBV27	TRBJ2-3
CASSLRQGSYEQYF	TGTGCCAGCAGCTTAAGACAGGGTTCCTACGAGCAGTACTTC	NA	TRBD1	TRBV5-5	TRBJ2-7
CAWSVMSGTEAFF	TGTGCCTGGAGTGTAATGTCGGGAACTGAAGCTTTCTTT	once	NA	TRBV30	TRBJ1-1
CASSQERGGQETQYF	TGTGCCAGCAGCCAAGAACGGGGGGGCCAAGAGACCCAGTACTTC	NA	TRBD2	TRBV4-2	TRBJ2-5
CAWSLGNGQPQHF	TGTGCCTGGAGTCTCGGGAACGGTCAGCCCCAGCATTTT	NA	NA	TRBV30	TRBJ1-5
CASSFRGTVGTEAFF	TGTGCCAGCAGCTTTAGGGGAACAGTAGGGACTGAAGCTTTCTTT	once	NA	TRBV5-8	TRBJ1-1
CASSPSGQAGEQYF	TGTGCCAGCAGCCCTTCAGGACAGGCCGGCGAGCAGTACTTC	NA	TRBD1	TRBV9	TRBJ2-7
CASSRDSGGANGELFF	TGTGCCAGCAGCAGGGATAGCGGGGGGGCCAACGGGGAGCTGTTTTTT	NA	TRBD2	TRBV9	TRBJ2-2
CASTQGHSSGNTIYF	TGTGCCAGCACCCAGGGACACTCCTCTGGAAACACCATATATTTT	NA	NA	TRBV6-5	TRBJ1-3
CASSFYNSRGYGYTF	TGTGCCAGCAGCTTTTATAACAGTCGGGGCTATGGCTACACCTTC	few	NA	TRBV5-8	TRBJ1-2
CPSSYTSGAAGNTGELFF	TGTCCCAGCAGCTATACTAGCGGGGCGGCCGGGAACACCGGGGAGCTGTTTTTT	NA	TRBD2	TRBV7-9	TRBJ2-2
CASSLAVGRGPLYGYTF	TGTGCCAGCAGCTTAGCGGTTGGCAGGGGGCCTCTCTATGGCTACACCTTC	NA	TRBD1	TRBV7-2	TRBJ1-2
CASSLDRGGNGGELFF	TGCGCCAGCAGCCTCGACCGGGGGGGCAACGGCGGGGAGCTGTTTTTT	NA	TRBD2	TRBV5-1	TRBJ2-2
CASSRDRAGANVLTF	TGTGCCAGCAGCCGGGACAGGGCTGGGGCCAACGTCCTGACTTTC	NA	TRBD1	TRBV7-3	TRBJ2-6
CASSPPNLGTSGVPYNEQFF	TGTGCCAGCTCACCACCGAATCTTGGGACTAGCGGGGTACCCTACAATGAGCAGTTCTTC	NA	TRBD2	TRBV18	TRBJ2-1
CASSIQTIGEQYF	TGTGCCAGTAGTATCCAAACAATCGGGGAGCAGTACTTC	NA	NA	TRBV19	TRBJ2-7
CASSDSTGEQFF	TGTGCCAGCAGTGACTCGACTGGTGAGCAGTTCTTC	NA	NA	TRBV6-4	TRBJ2-1
CASSQLTGERQYF	TGCGCCAGCAGCCAGCTGACAGGGGAGAGGCAGTACTTC	NA	TRBD1	TRBV4-1	TRBJ2-7
CASRPFGGNGVNTEAFF	TGTGCCAGCAGACCCTTCGGAGGTAACGGCGTGAACACTGAAGCTTTCTTT	NA	NA	TRBV27	TRBJ1-1
CASSRGTGGNEQFF	TGTGCCAGCAGCCGAGGGACAGGGGGCAATGAGCAGTTCTTC	NA	TRBD1	TRBV27	TRBJ2-1
CAWAEGFSGNTIYF	TGTGCCTGGGCGGAGGGCTTCTCTGGAAACACCATATATTTT	NA	NA	TRBV30	TRBJ1-3
CASSAGQGRASNYGYTF	TGTGCCAGCAGCGCCGGACAGGGTCGGGCCTCTAACTATGGCTACACCTTC	NA	TRBD1	TRBV2	TRBJ1-2